The subject of this entry is one T cell receptor beta chain. Its antigen is undetermined. From the 5' RACE reads, TCRdb called clonotypes with MiXCR, one entry per CDR3 protein. The sample has 450,000 to 650,000 distinct CDR3 sequences, 20% to 25% seen once; the top ten hold approximately 8.4%. Germline assignment: CDR1 GTSNPN and CDR2 SVGIG (reference sequence). The CDR3 totals 16 residues. V trimming: 4 bases; J trimming: 1 base; junction bases outside the gene matches: 8. The data were taken from a study of T-cell memory formation after mild COVID-19. Overall study: Largely, TCR clusters stayed within a single donor. Study-level points and caveats: SARS-CoV-2 specificity was not confirmed for second-wave clones peaking on day 37. Contracting CD4+ clones sat mainly in CM and EM; CD8+ in EMRA. While clones contracting from day 15 to 85 were balanced between CD4 and CD8, later expanders leaned CD4+.

The sequence was obtained from an adult woman who had mild COVID-19 (a few samples of this study predate the infection). Cell type and time point are not known. V gene TRBV30 combines with J gene TRBJ2-2, with 8 bases that match TRBD2. Sequenced: PBMCs or a T cell subset sorted from them (not recorded which). The CDR3 sequence: CAWMAAGGLNTGELFF. The CDR3 coding sequence is TGTGCCTGGATGGCGGCGGGGGGCTTGAACACCGGGGAGCTGTTTTTT.